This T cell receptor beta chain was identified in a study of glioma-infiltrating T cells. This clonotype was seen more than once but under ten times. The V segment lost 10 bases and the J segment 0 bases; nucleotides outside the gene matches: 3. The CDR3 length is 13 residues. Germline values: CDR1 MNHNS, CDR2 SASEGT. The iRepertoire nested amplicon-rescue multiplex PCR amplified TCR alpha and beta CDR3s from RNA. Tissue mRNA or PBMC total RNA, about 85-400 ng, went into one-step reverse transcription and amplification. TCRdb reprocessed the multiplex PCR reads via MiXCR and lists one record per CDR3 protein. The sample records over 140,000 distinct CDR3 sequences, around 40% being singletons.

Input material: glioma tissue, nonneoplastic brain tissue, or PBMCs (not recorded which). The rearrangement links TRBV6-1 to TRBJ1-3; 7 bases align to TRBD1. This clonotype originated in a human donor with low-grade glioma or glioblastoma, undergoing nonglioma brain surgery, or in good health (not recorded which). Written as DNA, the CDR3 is TGTGCCACCAGGACAGGCTCTGGAAACACCATATATTTT. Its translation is CATRTGSGNTIYF.